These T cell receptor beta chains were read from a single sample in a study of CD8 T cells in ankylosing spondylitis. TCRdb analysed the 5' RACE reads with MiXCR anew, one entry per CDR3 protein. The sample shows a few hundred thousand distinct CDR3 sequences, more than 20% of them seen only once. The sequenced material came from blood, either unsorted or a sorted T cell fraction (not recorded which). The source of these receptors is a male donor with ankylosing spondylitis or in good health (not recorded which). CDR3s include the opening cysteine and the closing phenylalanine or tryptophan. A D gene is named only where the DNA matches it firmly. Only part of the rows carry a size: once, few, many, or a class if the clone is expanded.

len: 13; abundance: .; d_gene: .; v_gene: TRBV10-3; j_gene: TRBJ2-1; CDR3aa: CAIREQANNEQFF; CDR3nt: TGTGCCATCAGGGAACAGGCAAACAATGAGCAGTTCTTC
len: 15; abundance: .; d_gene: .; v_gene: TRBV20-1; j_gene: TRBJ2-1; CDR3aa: CSARDIGRGVNEQFF; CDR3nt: TGCAGTGCTAGAGATATTGGCAGAGGGGTGAATGAGCAGTTCTTC
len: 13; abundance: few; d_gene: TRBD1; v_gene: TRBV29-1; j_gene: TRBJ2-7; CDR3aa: CSVQRQGRYEQYF; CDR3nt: TGCAGCGTCCAGAGACAGGGGAGGTACGAGCAGTACTTC
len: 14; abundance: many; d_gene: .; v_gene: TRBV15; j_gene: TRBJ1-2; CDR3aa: CATSRVGKDYGYTF; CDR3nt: TGTGCCACCAGCAGAGTGGGCAAGGACTATGGCTACACCTTC
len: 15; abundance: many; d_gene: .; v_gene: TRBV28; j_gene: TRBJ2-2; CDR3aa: CASREGVKGAGELFF; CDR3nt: TGTGCCAGCCGCGAAGGGGTCAAGGGGGCCGGGGAGCTGTTTTTT
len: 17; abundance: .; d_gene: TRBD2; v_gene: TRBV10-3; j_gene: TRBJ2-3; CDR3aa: CAISESSGGTTRNTQYF; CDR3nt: TGTGCCATCAGTGAGAGTAGCGGGGGGACGACTCGGAATACGCAGTATTTT
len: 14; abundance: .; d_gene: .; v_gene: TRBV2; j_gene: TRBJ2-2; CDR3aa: CASSASQNTGELFF; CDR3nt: TGTGCCAGCTCGGCTTCTCAAAACACCGGGGAGCTGTTTTTT
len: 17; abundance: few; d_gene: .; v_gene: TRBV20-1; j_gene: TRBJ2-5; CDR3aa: CSARDPIPRQNQETQYF; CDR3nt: TGCAGTGCTAGAGACCCCATCCCCAGACAAAACCAAGAGACCCAGTACTTC
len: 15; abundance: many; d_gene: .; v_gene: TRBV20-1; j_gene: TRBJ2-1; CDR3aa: CSASGSSSNNNEQFF; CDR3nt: TGCAGTGCTAGCGGTAGCTCTAGTAACAACAATGAGCAGTTCTTC
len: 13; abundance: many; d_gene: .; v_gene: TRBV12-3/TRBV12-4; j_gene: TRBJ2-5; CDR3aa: CASSLLGVETQYF; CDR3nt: TGTGCCAGCAGTTTATTGGGAGTAGAGACCCAGTACTTC
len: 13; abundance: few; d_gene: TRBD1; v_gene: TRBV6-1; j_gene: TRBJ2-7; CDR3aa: CASSSQGAGEQYF; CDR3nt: TGTGCCAGCAGCTCACAGGGGGCGGGCGAGCAGTACTTC
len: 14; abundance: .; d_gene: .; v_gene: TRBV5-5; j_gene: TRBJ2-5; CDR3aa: CASSLGGLWETQYF; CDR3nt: TGTGCCAGCAGCCTAGGCGGGCTATGGGAGACCCAGTACTTC
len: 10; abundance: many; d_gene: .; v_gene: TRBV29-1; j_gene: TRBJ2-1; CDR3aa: CSGRGNEQFF; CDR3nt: TGCAGCGGCCGGGGCAATGAGCAGTTCTTC
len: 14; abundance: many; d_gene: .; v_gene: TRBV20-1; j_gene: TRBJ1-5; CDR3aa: CSARGWESNQPQHF; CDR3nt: TGCAGTGCTAGAGGATGGGAAAGCAATCAGCCCCAGCATTTT
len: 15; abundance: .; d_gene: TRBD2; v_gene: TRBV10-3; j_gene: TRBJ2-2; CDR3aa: CAIRAGGPNTGELFF; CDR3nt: TGTGCCATCAGGGCGGGGGGGCCGAACACCGGGGAGCTGTTTTTT
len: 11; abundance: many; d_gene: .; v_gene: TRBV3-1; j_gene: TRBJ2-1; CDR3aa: CASSHSNEQFF; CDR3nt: TGTGCCAGCAGCCATAGCAATGAGCAGTTCTTC
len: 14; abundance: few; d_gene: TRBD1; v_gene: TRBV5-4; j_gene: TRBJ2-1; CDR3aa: CASSPTGSYNEQFF; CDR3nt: TGTGCCAGCAGCCCGACAGGGTCCTACAATGAGCAGTTCTTC
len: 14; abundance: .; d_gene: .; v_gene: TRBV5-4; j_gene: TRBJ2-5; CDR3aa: CASSGALYQETQYF; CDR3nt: TGTGCCAGCAGCGGGGCACTTTACCAAGAGACCCAGTACTTC
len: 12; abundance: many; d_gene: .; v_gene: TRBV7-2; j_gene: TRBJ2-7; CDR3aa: CASSLAGGSQYF; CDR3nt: TGTGCCAGCAGCTTAGCCGGAGGGAGCCAGTACTTC
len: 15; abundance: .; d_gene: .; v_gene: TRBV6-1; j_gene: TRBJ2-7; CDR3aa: CASSEADRMTYEQYF; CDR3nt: TGTGCCAGCAGTGAAGCCGACAGGATGACCTACGAGCAGTACTTC
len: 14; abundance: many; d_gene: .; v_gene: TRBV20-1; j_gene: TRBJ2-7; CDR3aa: CSGSRDPSRYEQYF; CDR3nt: TGCAGTGGGTCCCGGGACCCCTCCCGCTACGAGCAGTACTTC
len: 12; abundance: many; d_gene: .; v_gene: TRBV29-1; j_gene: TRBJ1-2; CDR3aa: CSGKAGNYGYTF; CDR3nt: TGCAGCGGAAAGGCGGGTAACTATGGCTACACCTTC
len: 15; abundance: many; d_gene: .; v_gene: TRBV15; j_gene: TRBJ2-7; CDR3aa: CATSRAVGTVYEQYF; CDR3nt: TGTGCCACCAGCAGAGCGGTGGGGACGGTTTACGAGCAGTACTTC
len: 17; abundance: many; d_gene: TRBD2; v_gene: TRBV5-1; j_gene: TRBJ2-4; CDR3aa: CASSLFASGIAKNIQYF; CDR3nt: TGCGCCAGCAGCTTGTTCGCCAGCGGGATAGCCAAAAACATTCAGTACTTC
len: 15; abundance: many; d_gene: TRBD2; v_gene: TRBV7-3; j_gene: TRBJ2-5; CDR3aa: CASAKRGGLQETQYF; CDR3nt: TGTGCCAGCGCTAAGCGGGGGGGCCTCCAAGAGACCCAGTACTTC
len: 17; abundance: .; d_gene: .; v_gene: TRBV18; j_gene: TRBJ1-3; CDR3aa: CASSPRGDTTSGNTIYF; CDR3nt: TGTGCCAGCTCACCACGGGGGGACACGACCTCTGGAAACACCATATATTTT
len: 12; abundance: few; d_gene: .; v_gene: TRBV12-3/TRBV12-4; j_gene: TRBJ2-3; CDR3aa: CASSQGQDTQYF; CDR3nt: TGTGCCAGCAGCCAAGGCCAAGATACGCAGTATTTT